These T cell receptor beta chains were read from a single sample in a study of control samples from healthy donors and cancer patients. Method: immunoSEQ multiplex PCR; TCRdb's copy keeps in-frame clones and lacks some. The data contain about 110,000 clones, 90% of them singletons. Sequencing was done on a sample of blood. All receptors come from a human donor in good health. The donor label of this sample is uncertain. Both conserved end residues are part of each CDR3. Fields, in order: clone size, V gene, D gene, J gene, CDR3 DNA, CDR3 protein. D genes are given only for firm matches. Where a row states a size, it is once, few, many or the class of an expanded clone; other rows omit it.

clone_size: NA; v_call: TRBV7-9; d_call: NA; j_call: TRBJ1-4; cdr3_nt: TGTGCCAGCAGCTTAGGGACAGCGGATGAAAAACTGTTTTTT; cdr3_aa: CASSLGTADEKLFF
clone_size: NA; v_call: TRBV18; d_call: NA; j_call: TRBJ2-5; cdr3_nt: TGTGCCAGCTTAACCGGGGAGACCCAGTACTTC; cdr3_aa: CASLTGETQYF
clone_size: NA; v_call: TRBV9; d_call: TRBD2; j_call: TRBJ2-7; cdr3_nt: TGTGCCAGCAGCGTAGGGGGGGGGTCCCCCTACGAGCAGTACTTC; cdr3_aa: CASSVGGGSPYEQYF
clone_size: NA; v_call: TRBV18; d_call: NA; j_call: TRBJ1-2; cdr3_nt: TGTGCCAGCTCACCACCATCGGGGGCGCCTGGCTACACCTTC; cdr3_aa: CASSPPSGAPGYTF
clone_size: few; v_call: TRBV28; d_call: NA; j_call: TRBJ1-5; cdr3_nt: TGTGCCTCCCTAGGCCACGGTAGCTTGGTAGAGCCCCAGCATTTT; cdr3_aa: CASLGHGSLVEPQHF
clone_size: NA; v_call: TRBV6-5; d_call: TRBD1; j_call: TRBJ1-6; cdr3_nt: TGTGCCAGCAGTTTGGACAGGGCTAATTCACCCCTCCACTTT; cdr3_aa: CASSLDRANSPLHF
clone_size: few; v_call: TRBV3-1/TRBV3-2; d_call: NA; j_call: TRBJ1-1; cdr3_nt: TGTGCCAGCAGCCTCCGGGACTCCATGAACACTGAAGCTTTCTTT; cdr3_aa: CASSLRDSMNTEAFF
clone_size: once; v_call: TRBV19; d_call: NA; j_call: TRBJ2-7; cdr3_nt: TGTGCCAGTAGTATCGCTATCCGCGGCGAGCAGTACTTC; cdr3_aa: CASSIAIRGEQYF
clone_size: NA; v_call: TRBV6-6; d_call: NA; j_call: TRBJ1-3; cdr3_nt: TGTGCCAGCAGTGCGGACACCAACTCTGGAAACACCATATATTTT; cdr3_aa: CASSADTNSGNTIYF
clone_size: NA; v_call: TRBV14; d_call: NA; j_call: TRBJ1-5; cdr3_nt: TGTGCCAGCAGCTACAACAAGGACTCGACGCAGCATTTT; cdr3_aa: CASSYNKDSTQHF
clone_size: NA; v_call: TRBV9; d_call: NA; j_call: TRBJ1-1; cdr3_nt: TGTGCCAGCAGCGTAGTGGCAAACACTGAAGCTTTCTTT; cdr3_aa: CASSVVANTEAFF
clone_size: NA; v_call: TRBV6-5; d_call: TRBD1; j_call: TRBJ1-5; cdr3_nt: TGTGCCAGCCGACAGGGCCCTAATCAGCCCCAGCATTTT; cdr3_aa: CASRQGPNQPQHF
clone_size: NA; v_call: TRBV5-6; d_call: NA; j_call: TRBJ1-1; cdr3_nt: TGTGCCAGCAGCTCCACAGCTTTGAACACTGAAGCTTTCTTT; cdr3_aa: CASSSTALNTEAFF
clone_size: NA; v_call: TRBV5-1; d_call: NA; j_call: TRBJ1-6; cdr3_nt: TGCGCCAGCAGCTTGGGACAGGTTGCAAGCTCCTATAATTCACCCCTCCACTTT; cdr3_aa: CASSLGQVASSYNSPLHF
clone_size: NA; v_call: TRBV25-1; d_call: TRBD1; j_call: TRBJ1-1; cdr3_nt: TGTGCCAGCAGTGAAGTCCCGGGACAGGGGGCCGGGGACACTGAAGCTTTCTTT; cdr3_aa: CASSEVPGQGAGDTEAFF
clone_size: NA; v_call: TRBV25-1; d_call: TRBD1; j_call: TRBJ2-2; cdr3_nt: TGTGCCAGCAGTGAAAGAGGGGGCCACGGGGAGCTGTTTTTT; cdr3_aa: CASSERGGHGELFF
clone_size: NA; v_call: TRBV5-4; d_call: TRBD2; j_call: TRBJ2-1; cdr3_nt: TGTGCCAGCAGCTTCAGGCGGGGGGTATCTGAGCAGTTCTTC; cdr3_aa: CASSFRRGVSEQFF
clone_size: NA; v_call: TRBV19; d_call: NA; j_call: TRBJ1-1; cdr3_nt: TGTGCCAGTAGTAGGGGTAGCGTGAACACTGAAGCTTTCTTT; cdr3_aa: CASSRGSVNTEAFF
clone_size: NA; v_call: TRBV5-5; d_call: NA; j_call: TRBJ1-6; cdr3_nt: TGTGCCAGCAGCTTGGTCCAATCGAGTTCACCCCTCCACTTT; cdr3_aa: CASSLVQSSSPLHF
clone_size: NA; v_call: TRBV9; d_call: NA; j_call: TRBJ1-3; cdr3_nt: TGTGCCAGCAGCGTAGGGACTCCGGGGGATTTTGGAAACACCATATATTTT; cdr3_aa: CASSVGTPGDFGNTIYF
clone_size: NA; v_call: TRBV9; d_call: NA; j_call: TRBJ1-4; cdr3_nt: TGTGCCAGCAGCCGACCGGGCCACGTTGAAAAACTGTTTTTT; cdr3_aa: CASSRPGHVEKLFF
clone_size: NA; v_call: TRBV7-6; d_call: NA; j_call: TRBJ2-7; cdr3_nt: TGTGCCAGCAGCTTAGAGAACAGGTTGGCCGAGCAGTACTTC; cdr3_aa: CASSLENRLAEQYF
clone_size: NA; v_call: TRBV28; d_call: NA; j_call: TRBJ1-5; cdr3_nt: TGTGCCAGCAGTATATACGGGGATGGCAATCAGCCCCAGCATTTT; cdr3_aa: CASSIYGDGNQPQHF
clone_size: NA; v_call: TRBV4-2; d_call: TRBD1; j_call: TRBJ1-5; cdr3_nt: TGTGCCAGCAGCCAAGAAGGACAGGGTAGTCAGCCCCAGCATTTT; cdr3_aa: CASSQEGQGSQPQHF
clone_size: NA; v_call: TRBV18; d_call: TRBD1; j_call: TRBJ1-1; cdr3_nt: TGTGCCAGCTCACGGGGACAGGACAACACTGAAGCTTTCTTT; cdr3_aa: CASSRGQDNTEAFF
clone_size: NA; v_call: TRBV7-2; d_call: TRBD1; j_call: TRBJ1-2; cdr3_nt: TGTGCCAGCAGCCCAGGGACAGGTCCTAACTATGGCTACACCTTC; cdr3_aa: CASSPGTGPNYGYTF
clone_size: NA; v_call: TRBV5-4; d_call: NA; j_call: TRBJ2-3; cdr3_nt: TGTGCCAGCAGCTGGGGCACAGATACGCAGTATTTT; cdr3_aa: CASSWGTDTQYF
clone_size: NA; v_call: TRBV27; d_call: NA; j_call: TRBJ1-2; cdr3_nt: TGTGCCAGCAGGGCTACAGGGAATGATGGCTACACCTTC; cdr3_aa: CASRATGNDGYTF
clone_size: few; v_call: TRBV5-1; d_call: NA; j_call: TRBJ1-2; cdr3_nt: TGCGCCAGCAGCTCGGGCGGGTTGGGCAGTAACTATGGCTACACCTTC; cdr3_aa: CASSSGGLGSNYGYTF
clone_size: NA; v_call: TRBV28; d_call: NA; j_call: TRBJ1-1; cdr3_nt: TGTGCCAGCACCCCAACCGGAGGGTTGGGAGCTTTCTTT; cdr3_aa: CASTPTGGLGAFF
clone_size: NA; v_call: TRBV11-3; d_call: NA; j_call: TRBJ2-1; cdr3_nt: TGTGCCAGCAGCTTAGGGTACGAGCAGTTCTTC; cdr3_aa: CASSLGYEQFF
clone_size: once; v_call: TRBV12-3/TRBV12-4; d_call: NA; j_call: TRBJ1-1; cdr3_nt: TGTGCCAGCAGTTTAGTAGGCGCATTTGAAGCTTTCTTT; cdr3_aa: CASSLVGAFEAFF
clone_size: NA; v_call: TRBV6-5; d_call: NA; j_call: TRBJ1-1; cdr3_nt: TGTGCCAGCAGTTACAGGGGGTGGGGTTTGAACACTGAAGCTTTCTTT; cdr3_aa: CASSYRGWGLNTEAFF
clone_size: NA; v_call: TRBV19; d_call: NA; j_call: TRBJ1-5; cdr3_nt: TGTGCCAGTAGTCCCCAAGGCGGGTGGGTTGATCAGCCCCAGCATTTT; cdr3_aa: CASSPQGGWVDQPQHF
clone_size: NA; v_call: TRBV3-1/TRBV3-2; d_call: NA; j_call: TRBJ1-1; cdr3_nt: TGTGCCAGCAGTCGGGGTGGGGCGGCTTACACTGAAGCTTTCTTT; cdr3_aa: CASSRGGAAYTEAFF
clone_size: NA; v_call: TRBV7-7; d_call: TRBD1; j_call: TRBJ2-5; cdr3_nt: TGTGCCAGCAGCCTCGGGGACAGGGAGACCCAGTACTTC; cdr3_aa: CASSLGDRETQYF
clone_size: NA; v_call: TRBV10-3; d_call: NA; j_call: TRBJ1-5; cdr3_nt: TGTGCCATCTCGGTCCAGAGCAATCAGCCCCAGCATTTT; cdr3_aa: CAISVQSNQPQHF
clone_size: NA; v_call: TRBV2; d_call: TRBD1; j_call: TRBJ1-2; cdr3_nt: TGTGCCAGCAGCCCCGGGACAGCCTATGGCTACACCTTC; cdr3_aa: CASSPGTAYGYTF
clone_size: NA; v_call: TRBV18; d_call: TRBD2; j_call: TRBJ2-1; cdr3_nt: TGTGCCAGCTCACCCCCGGGGACTAGCGTGGGTGAGCAGTTCTTC; cdr3_aa: CASSPPGTSVGEQFF
clone_size: NA; v_call: TRBV9; d_call: TRBD1; j_call: TRBJ1-2; cdr3_nt: TGTGCCAGCAGCGGAAACAGGGGAAACTATGGCTACACCTTC; cdr3_aa: CASSGNRGNYGYTF
clone_size: once; v_call: TRBV29-1; d_call: NA; j_call: TRBJ2-7; cdr3_nt: TGCAGCGTTACCCCGGGATCCTCCTACGAGCAGTACTTC; cdr3_aa: CSVTPGSSYEQYF
clone_size: NA; v_call: TRBV19; d_call: NA; j_call: TRBJ1-1; cdr3_nt: TGTGCCAGTAGTCGGAGCGGGAACACTGAAGCTTTCTTT; cdr3_aa: CASSRSGNTEAFF
clone_size: NA; v_call: TRBV19; d_call: NA; j_call: TRBJ2-4; cdr3_nt: TGTGCCAGTAGCCAGAGTCCCAGGGCGGCCAAAAACATTCAGTACTTC; cdr3_aa: CASSQSPRAAKNIQYF
clone_size: NA; v_call: TRBV7-8; d_call: NA; j_call: TRBJ1-1; cdr3_nt: TGTGCCAGCAGCTTAGATCGCTGGGGTGAAGCTTTCTTT; cdr3_aa: CASSLDRWGEAFF
clone_size: once; v_call: TRBV11-2; d_call: TRBD1; j_call: TRBJ2-7; cdr3_nt: TGTGCCAGCAGCCCACCGGGACAGGGGCGTTTCGCCGAGCAGTACTTC; cdr3_aa: CASSPPGQGRFAEQYF